This section outlines one T cell receptor beta chain sequence together with its context. This clonotype was picked up many times. Its antigen is still unknown. Nothing much larger sits one base from this clone, and base qualities are not available. Reading from cysteine to phenylalanine, the CDR3 counts 15 amino acids. Only CDR3 DNA remains: 45 bases, in frame from the first base. Taken from the germline V gene, the CDR1 and CDR2 loops are MGHRA and YSYEKL. Trimming at the junction amounts to 1 base on V and 6 bases on J, and the germline ends lie 15 bases apart. This specimen belongs to a study of Graves' ophthalmopathy and Graves' hyperthyroidism (dated by TCRdb to the late 2010s). For the wider study: Peripheral blood was collected before any treatment was given, at the time of initial diagnosis. T-cell repertoires of thyroid tissue and blood were compared in more than 5 hyperthyroidism patients. Following sampling, methimazole starting at 30 mg daily was administered to hyperthyroidism patients, and high-dose intravenous methylprednisolone was administered to ophthalmopathy patients. The study used signatures of the TCR beta repertoire to tell Graves' ophthalmopathy apart from Graves' hyperthyroidism and to predict which patients would progress to ophthalmopathy. In total, 135 blood samples were TCR-sequenced: approximately 42 ophthalmopathy, 80 or so hyperthyroidism and approximately 17 hyperthyroidism-to-ophthalmopathy patients. The roughly 94 discovery patients were randomly divided into training and test sets at a 7:3 ratio. The independent validation cohort included 18 hyperthyroidism patients plus 17 patients who later progressed from hyperthyroidism to ophthalmopathy. To explore V-J signatures distinguishing ophthalmopathy from hyperthyroidism, a discovery set of 100 patients (about 41 ophthalmopathy, roughly 60 stable hyperthyroidism) was enrolled. The paper's findings and limits, for the study overall: Among expanded thyroid clonotypes with frequency above 0.001, most also showed up in blood, which suggests that blood repertoires may reflect the thyroid immune response. In validation, the model predicted ophthalmopathy progression with about 71% sensitivity and 72% to 80% specificity; some 13 predicted patients were CT-confirmed with GO in a median of about 6.1 months. In cross-validation, the 13-signature model distinguished ophthalmopathy from stable hyperthyroidism with less than 90% sensitivity and roughly 84% specificity, while in the test set the corresponding values were about 80% and 75%. Sample size was not statistically predetermined, and group allocation was not concealed from the investigators.

Hyperthyroidism was considered stable if no progression to ophthalmopathy occurred within 18 months of follow-up. Patients with hyperthyroidism were aged 18 to 65 years, had been newly diagnosed, and had a disease duration of less than 2 months. Patients were excluded if they had other autoimmune diseases, uncontrolled infections, pregnancy or lactation. Diagnosis relied on clinical symptoms, serum thyroxine, TRAb, thyroid ultrasound and orbital computed tomography. Ficoll-Paque density gradient centrifugation was used to isolate PBMCs from about 9 ml of fresh peripheral blood. Total RNA was extracted using Trizol reagent, and RNA quality was checked on an Agilent 2100 Bioanalyzer. For repertoire sequencing, the TCR beta CDR3 regions were amplified from RNA transcripts. A first-round RT-PCR used HTBI primers with the Qiagen OneStep RT-PCR kit, followed by a second-round multiplex PCR, size selection and purification. Sequencing of the libraries was carried out on an Illumina HiSeq2000 in paired-end mode with 100 bp reads. In the original analysis: SOAPnuke was used for read processing, and reads with adapters, uncalled bases, a mean Phred below 15, or no exact constant-primer or identifier match were discarded. COPE v1.2.5 was used to merge high-quality paired reads. Each unique nucleotide sequence was treated as a clonotype, and MiTCR v1.1 was used to align the clonotypes to the IMGT TRB V, D and J references. Analysis was restricted to V-J combinations with a frequency above 0.0001, which covered about 99% of repertoires. For each V-J combination, a TCR clonal expansion and chaos score was defined as F50 clonal expansion divided by the chaos observed in the TCRdist matrix. Welch's t-statistics and random forest were used to reduce the features to approximately 13 V-J combinations, which were then used as input to a naive Bayes classifier. The Morisita-Horn index was used to measure how similar the thyroid and blood repertoires were. TCRdb took the public reads, trimmed them with fastp at Q25, ran MiXCR for clone calling and kept in-frame beta chains. Duplicate CDR3 protein sequences are folded into a single record with the most common DNA and genes. TCRdb's processing, not the authors', yielded these V and J calls. The sample table lists hundreds of thousands of distinct CDR3 sequences, approximately 22% of them with a count of one. Roughly 6.9% of the sample is held by the ten biggest clonotypes.

Rearrangement joined TRBV4-1 to TRBJ1-2; no confident D gene assignment can be made. The receptor's source is a woman aged 18-29 years with stable Graves' hyperthyroidism. Some clones in this sample may be carry-over from other donors' samples. Donor details come from another sample of the same person, matched by shared clones. Sample: peripheral blood. The CDR3 reads CASSQGGLPPNGYTF. The nucleotide sequence reads TGCGCCAGCAGCCAAGGGGGTCTCCCTCCTAATGGCTACACCTTC.